This TCR beta chain derives from a study of blood T cell repertoires in COVID-19. In the study overall: The United States, Italy and Spain were the sources of the acute and convalescent COVID-19 samples.

Libraries were prepared by immunoSEQ multiplex PCR; TCRdb keeps only in-frame clonotypes and omits some of them. This sample carries some 41,000 clones, around 93% of them seen once, and the ten largest clones take roughly 14%. The receptor comes from a woman in her 30s in a cohort sampled during active COVID-19. Sequencing was carried out using peripheral blood.

For the CDR3, the DNA is TGTGCCAGTAGTCTTGGACTAGCGGATACGCAGTATTTT. The encoded protein is CASSLGLADTQYF. The chain carries TRBV19 and TRBJ2-3; the match to TRBD2 covers 9 bases. Germline loops: CDR1 LNHDA, CDR2 SQIVND (reference sequence). With V trimmed by 5 bases and J by 6 bases, 3 bases remained unmatched. The CDR3 consists of 13 residues.